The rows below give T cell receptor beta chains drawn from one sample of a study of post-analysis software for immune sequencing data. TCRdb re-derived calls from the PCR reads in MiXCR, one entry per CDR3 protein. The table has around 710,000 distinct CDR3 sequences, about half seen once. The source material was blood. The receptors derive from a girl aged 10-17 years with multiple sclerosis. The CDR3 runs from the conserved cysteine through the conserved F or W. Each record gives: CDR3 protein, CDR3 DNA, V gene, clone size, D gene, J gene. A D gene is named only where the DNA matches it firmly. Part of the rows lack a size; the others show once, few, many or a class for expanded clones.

CASSLHFNSPLHF | TGTGCCAGCAGTCTACACTTTAATTCACCCCTCCACTTT | TRBV12-3/TRBV12-4 | few | NA | TRBJ1-6
CASSPGGVSSLHF | TGTGCCAGCAGCCCCGGGGGGGTATCATCCCTCCACTTT | TRBV9 | NA | NA | TRBJ1-6
CSARLVVEQFF | TGCAGTGCTCGCCTAGTCGTGGAGCAGTTCTTC | TRBV20-1 | few | NA | TRBJ2-1
CATSQDRGVNQPQHF | TGTGCCACCAGCCAGGACAGGGGGGTCAATCAGCCCCAGCATTTT | TRBV15 | NA | TRBD1 | TRBJ1-5
CASSYLGANVLTF | TGTGCCAGCAGTTATCTTGGGGCCAACGTCCTGACTTTC | TRBV6-5 | few | NA | TRBJ2-6
CSAPQIGGDLYNEQFF | TGCAGTGCTCCCCAAATTGGGGGCGACTTGTACAATGAGCAGTTCTTC | TRBV20-1 | NA | NA | TRBJ2-1
CASSKSGVSYNEQFF | TGTGCCAGCAGCAAAAGCGGGGTCTCCTACAATGAGCAGTTCTTC | TRBV5-5 | few | TRBD2 | TRBJ2-1
CASSFESSGLVPKETQYF | TGCGCCAGCAGCTTCGAATCTTCGGGACTAGTCCCAAAAGAGACCCAGTACTTC | TRBV5-1 | NA | TRBD2 | TRBJ2-5
CASSQEHGSTDTQYF | TGTGCCAGCAGCCAAGAACACGGGAGCACAGATACGCAGTATTTT | TRBV3-1 | NA | NA | TRBJ2-3
CASSQGLLITNEQFF | TGCGCCAGCAGCCAAGGACTACTGATAACTAATGAGCAGTTCTTC | TRBV4-3 | few | NA | TRBJ2-1
CASSFMKGENGYTF | TGTGCCAGCAGCTTTATGAAGGGGGAGAATGGCTACACCTTC | TRBV27 | NA | NA | TRBJ1-2
CASSLGNTGVGYEQYF | TGTGCCAGCAGCTTAGGAAATACGGGAGTTGGCTACGAGCAGTACTTC | TRBV7-2 | NA | NA | TRBJ2-7
CASKTSGASGEKLFF | TGTGCCAGCAAGACATCAGGGGCCTCCGGGGAAAAACTGTTTTTT | TRBV6-5 | NA | NA | TRBJ1-4
CASSLHSQITYEQYF | TGTGCCAGCAGCTTGCACTCGCAGATAACCTACGAGCAGTACTTC | TRBV5-4 | NA | NA | TRBJ2-7
CASSTTYNEQFF | TGTGCCAGCAGTACAACCTACAATGAGCAGTTCTTC | TRBV25-1 | NA | NA | TRBJ2-1
CSARPDGRYNEQFF | TGCAGTGCAAGACCGGACGGCCGCTACAATGAGCAGTTCTTC | TRBV20-1 | NA | NA | TRBJ2-1
CASSHFRLRGGDTEAFF | TGTGCCAGCAGCCATTTCAGATTAAGGGGAGGGGACACTGAAGCTTTCTTT | TRBV25-1 | NA | NA | TRBJ1-1
CASSPQASAEQYF | TGTGCCAGCAGTCCTCAGGCCTCGGCTGAGCAGTACTTC | TRBV12-3/TRBV12-4 | NA | NA | TRBJ2-4
CASSPPGIRGDEQYF | TGTGCCAGCAGCCCCCCTGGGATCAGGGGCGACGAGCAGTACTTC | TRBV7-2 | NA | NA | TRBJ2-7
CASSPSGAQGANNSPLHF | TGTGCCAGCTCACCATCAGGCGCGCAAGGGGCCAATAATTCACCCCTCCACTTT | TRBV18 | NA | NA | TRBJ1-6
CSVGLGGQGYEQYF | TGCAGCGTTGGATTAGGGGGTCAGGGCTACGAGCAGTACTTC | TRBV29-1 | NA | NA | TRBJ2-7
CSARGLAVNNEQFF | TGCAGTGCTAGAGGGCTAGCGGTAAACAATGAGCAGTTCTTC | TRBV20-1 | NA | TRBD2 | TRBJ2-1
CSARLRDTQYF | TGCAGTGCTAGGCTTAGAGATACGCAGTATTTT | TRBV20-1 | NA | NA | TRBJ2-3
CASSQDLGGGPYNEQFF | TGTGCCAGCAGCCAAGATCTTGGGGGAGGGCCTTACAATGAGCAGTTCTTC | TRBV3-1 | NA | TRBD2 | TRBJ2-1
CASSESAGLNEQFF | TGTGCCAGCAGTGAGAGTGCGGGACTTAATGAGCAGTTCTTC | TRBV6-1 | NA | NA | TRBJ2-1
CASSPRQVPSSYEQDF | TGTGCCAGCAGCCCAAGACAGGTGCCAAGCTCCTACGAGCAGGACTTC | TRBV7-2 | NA | NA | TRBJ2-7
CASSVAVEAAYEQYF | TGTGCCAGCAGCGTAGCTGTCGAGGCAGCATACGAGCAGTACTTC | TRBV9 | NA | NA | TRBJ2-7
CSARTPGTPRDTQYF | TGCAGTGCTCGGACCCCCGGGACTCCGCGGGATACGCAGTATTTT | TRBV20-1 | NA | NA | TRBJ2-3
CASSAADTDTQYF | TGTGCCAGCAGCGCCGCAGACACAGATACGCAGTATTTT | TRBV12-3/TRBV12-4 | NA | NA | TRBJ2-3
CATSRSLLSTDTQYF | TGTGCCACCAGCAGATCCTTACTTAGCACAGATACGCAGTATTTT | TRBV15 | NA | NA | TRBJ2-3
CASSLDGAGRVEAFF | TGCGCCAGCAGCTTGGACGGGGCAGGTCGCGTTGAAGCTTTCTTT | TRBV5-1 | NA | NA | TRBJ1-1
CASNWGGTSTDTQYF | TGTGCCAGCAACTGGGGAGGGACTAGCACAGATACGCAGTATTTT | TRBV27 | NA | TRBD2 | TRBJ2-3
CSAREGEPYEQYF | TGCAGTGCTAGGGAGGGGGAGCCCTACGAGCAGTACTTC | TRBV20-1 | NA | NA | TRBJ2-7
CATSRAWDRFVNTEAFF | TGTGCCACCAGCAGAGCCTGGGACAGATTCGTGAACACTGAAGCTTTCTTT | TRBV15 | NA | TRBD1 | TRBJ1-1
CASSLGPRGTYEQYF | TGTGCCAGCAGCTTAGGCCCGAGGGGGACCTACGAGCAGTACTTC | TRBV7-6 | few | NA | TRBJ2-7
CASSYRTGGEQYF | TGTGCCAGCAGTTACCGGACAGGGGGAGAGCAGTACTTC | TRBV6-2/TRBV6-3 | many | TRBD1 | TRBJ2-7
CASSLVGDGYGYTF | TGCGCCAGCAGCTTGGTAGGGGACGGCTATGGCTACACCTTC | TRBV5-1 | NA | NA | TRBJ1-2
CASSPRQPTNEKLFF | TGTGCCAGCAGTCCGAGGCAGCCAACTAATGAAAAACTGTTTTTT | TRBV27 | NA | NA | TRBJ1-4
CSAPGTSGTNEQFF | TGCAGTGCCCCCGGGACTAGCGGGACAAATGAGCAGTTCTTC | TRBV20-1 | NA | TRBD2 | TRBJ2-1
CASSLGFRVSSTRGYTF | TGTGCCAGCAGCTTAGGATTCCGGGTCTCGTCAACCCGTGGCTACACCTTC | TRBV7-8 | NA | NA | TRBJ1-2
CASSDPGQVTYEQYF | TGTGCCAGCAGCGATCCGGGACAGGTAACCTACGAGCAGTACTTC | TRBV11-1 | NA | TRBD1 | TRBJ2-7
CASSQALRNGFDEQFF | TGCGCCAGCAGCCAAGCGTTGCGGAACGGGTTCGATGAGCAGTTCTTC | TRBV4-3 | NA | NA | TRBJ2-1
CSARTTSGIPYEQYF | TGCAGTGCTAGAACGACTAGCGGGATCCCCTACGAGCAGTACTTC | TRBV20-1 | few | TRBD2 | TRBJ2-7
CAIRDRGYNEQFF | TGTGCCATCAGGGACAGGGGGTACAATGAGCAGTTCTTC | TRBV10-3 | NA | TRBD1 | TRBJ2-1
CASSPQGLVQETQYF | TGTGCCAGCAGCCCGCAAGGACTAGTTCAAGAGACCCAGTACTTC | TRBV3-1 | NA | TRBD2 | TRBJ2-5
CSVEPPSGRPQETQYF | TGCAGCGTTGAACCCCCTAGCGGGAGGCCCCAAGAGACCCAGTACTTC | TRBV29-1 | NA | TRBD2 | TRBJ2-5
CASRTPGGGKDTQYF | TGTGCCAGCAGAACCCCCGGGGGCGGGAAAGATACGCAGTATTTT | TRBV7-9 | NA | NA | TRBJ2-3
CASSLGWQDRPDEQYF | TGTGCCAGCAGCTTAGGATGGCAGGACCGCCCGGACGAGCAGTACTTC | TRBV7-6 | once | NA | TRBJ2-7
CSVEELTPQETQYF | TGCAGCGTTGAAGAGTTGACTCCCCAAGAGACCCAGTACTTC | TRBV29-1 | NA | NA | TRBJ2-5
CSASRAYEQYF | TGCAGTGCTAGCCGAGCCTACGAGCAGTACTTC | TRBV20-1 | once | NA | TRBJ2-7
CASSPPSSTEAFF | TGTGCCAGCTCACCACCGAGTAGCACTGAAGCTTTCTTT | TRBV18 | NA | NA | TRBJ1-1